This is a list of T cell receptor beta chains from one sample in a study of vaccination and CD4 T cells after COVID-19. One entry per CDR3 protein, called by TCRdb with MiXCR from the PCR reads. The sample has some 13,000 distinct CDR3 sequences, about a third seen once. Their antigen targets remain unknown. Sequencing was performed on CD4+ T cells from blood, cultured in vitro. The receptors were sampled from a human donor who had recovered from COVID-19. Each CDR3 is given with its conserved first and last residue. D genes are given only for firm matches. The listing skips clone size in some rows; elsewhere it reads once, few, many or a size class.

v_call	j_call	clone_size	d_call	cdr3_nt	cdr3_aa
TRBV4-1	TRBJ2-7	.	.	TGCGCCAGCAGCCAAGATGCGTGGCAATACGAGCAGTACTTC	CASSQDAWQYEQYF
TRBV6-1	TRBJ2-1	.	.	TGTGCCAGCAAATCTACAGGGTCCCTCTCCTACAATGAGCAGTTCTTC	CASKSTGSLSYNEQFF
TRBV2	TRBJ2-5	few	.	TGTGCCAGCAGTGAAGGGGTCGGAAAGGAAGAGACCCAGTACTTC	CASSEGVGKEETQYF
TRBV24-1	TRBJ2-3	.	TRBD2	TGTGCCACCAGTGATTTGGCTAGCGGGATCACAGATACGCAGTATTTT	CATSDLASGITDTQYF
TRBV20-1	TRBJ2-7	.	.	TGCAGTGCCCCCGCGAGCGGAGGTTCCTACGAGCAGTACTTC	CSAPASGGSYEQYF
TRBV7-3	TRBJ2-1	.	TRBD2	TGTGCCAGCAGCTTAGGAAGCGGGAGGCACAATGAGCAGTTCTTC	CASSLGSGRHNEQFF
TRBV28	TRBJ1-5	few	.	TGTGCCAGCAGACCTCCTAAAATGCCCCTGGGCCAGCCCCAGCATTTT	CASRPPKMPLGQPQHF
TRBV20-1	TRBJ1-5	few	.	TGCAGTGCTAGAGACAGGTACAATCAGCCCCAGCATTTT	CSARDRYNQPQHF
TRBV7-2	TRBJ2-3	.	TRBD2	TGTGCCAGCAGCTTAGGGTCCCTAGCGGGAGGGCCTCGCTCAGATACGCAGTATTTT	CASSLGSLAGGPRSDTQYF
TRBV7-2	TRBJ2-1	.	.	TGTGCCAGCAGCTTAGGGGTGCGACTTTATGAGCAGTTCTTC	CASSLGVRLYEQFF
TRBV20-1	TRBJ2-1	.	TRBD2	TGCAGTGCAGGTGATAGCGGGAGGGCCCACAATGAGCAGTTCTTC	CSAGDSGRAHNEQFF
TRBV7-6	TRBJ2-7	few	.	TGTGCCAGCAGCTTAGTGAGGGGGGACGAGCAGTACTTC	CASSLVRGDEQYF
TRBV20-1	TRBJ2-5	.	.	TGCAGTGCTAGAGAGTCAACTCGCACCCAGTACTTC	CSARESTRTQYF
TRBV7-2	TRBJ1-5	few	.	TGTGCCAGCAGCCCCCGAGGGGGGACGAGCAATCAGCCCCAGCATTTT	CASSPRGGTSNQPQHF
TRBV27	TRBJ2-7	.	TRBD1	TGTGCCAGCAGCCCGGACAGGGACGAGCAGTACTTC	CASSPDRDEQYF
TRBV7-2	TRBJ1-1	few	.	TGTGCCAGCAGCTTAGGTGGCCGATTGAACACTGAAGCTTTCTTT	CASSLGGRLNTEAFF